There are many counts of the clone carrying this TCR beta chain. Its antigen is unidentified. This CDR3 spans 11 amino acids. Between the trimmed V and J ends, which lost 3 bases and 10 bases, there was a span of 9 bases. Time point: patch test 1, 2 weeks after DPC sensitization. The sample's treatment: therapeutic diphenylcyclopropenone sensitization with weekly scalp DPC. People who gave samples had alopecia, were 18 to 70 years old, and were suitable for DPC. This sample stems from a study of human T cells and chemical hapten exposure. Study-wide points: Clustering by CDR3 similarity yielded significantly more large clusters from expanded TCRs than controls.

TCRdb fed the RACE reads into MiXCR, producing one record per CDR3 protein. The sample has roughly 380,000 distinct CDR3 sequences, around 4.8% seen once. The sequenced sample was whole blood, obtained in connection with sensitization to the hapten diphenylcyclopropenone (DPC). The chain couples TRBV12-3 or TRBV12-4 to TRBJ1-2; D uncertain. This receptor was identified in a woman aged 45-59 years with alopecia areata. Some clones in this sample may be carry-over from other donors' samples. This CDR3 reads CASSFGRTYTF. CDR3 DNA: TGTGCCAGCAGTTTTGGCAGAACCTACACCTTC.